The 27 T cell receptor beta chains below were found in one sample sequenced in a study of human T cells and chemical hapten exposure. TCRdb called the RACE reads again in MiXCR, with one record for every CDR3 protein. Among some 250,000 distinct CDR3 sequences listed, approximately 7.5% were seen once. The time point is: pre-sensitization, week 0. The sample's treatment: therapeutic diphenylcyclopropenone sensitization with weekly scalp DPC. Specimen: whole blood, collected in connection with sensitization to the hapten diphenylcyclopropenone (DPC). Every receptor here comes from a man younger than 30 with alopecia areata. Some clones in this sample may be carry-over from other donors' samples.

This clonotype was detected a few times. The DNA of the CDR3 is TGTGCCAGCAGTGACTCGGCCGAAAGCAATCAGCCCCAGCATTTT. Translation: CASSDSAESNQPQHF. The chain combines TRBV6-4 with TRBJ1-5; no clear D gene. The V and J ends lost 0 bases and 1 base respectively, with 7 bases between them. Germline assignment: CDR1 MRHNA and CDR2 SNTAGT. The length of the CDR3 is 15 residues.

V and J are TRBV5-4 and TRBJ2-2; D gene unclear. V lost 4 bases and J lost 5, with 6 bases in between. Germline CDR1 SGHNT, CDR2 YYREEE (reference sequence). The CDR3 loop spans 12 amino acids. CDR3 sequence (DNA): TGTGCCAGCAGCCCCCTGACCGGGGAGCTGTTTTTT. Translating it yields CASSPLTGELFF.

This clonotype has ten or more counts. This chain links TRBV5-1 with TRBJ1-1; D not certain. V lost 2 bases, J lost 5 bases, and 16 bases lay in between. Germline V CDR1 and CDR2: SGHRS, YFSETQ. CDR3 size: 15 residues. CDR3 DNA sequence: TGCGCCAGCAGCTTATGGGGAACAGAAGGGACTGAAGCTTTCTTT. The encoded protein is CASSLWGTEGTEAFF.

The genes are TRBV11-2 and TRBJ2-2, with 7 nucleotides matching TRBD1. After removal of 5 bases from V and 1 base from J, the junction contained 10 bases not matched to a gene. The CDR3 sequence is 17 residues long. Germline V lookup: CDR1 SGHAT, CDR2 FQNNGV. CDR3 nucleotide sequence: TGTGCCAGCAGCCCGGGCCCCGGGACAGAGAACACCGGGGAGCTGTTTTTT. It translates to CASSPGPGTENTGELFF.

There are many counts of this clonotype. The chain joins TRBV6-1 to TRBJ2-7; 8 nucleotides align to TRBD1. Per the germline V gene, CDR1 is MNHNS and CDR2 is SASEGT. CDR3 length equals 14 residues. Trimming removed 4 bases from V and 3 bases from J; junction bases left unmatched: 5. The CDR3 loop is CASSGTGGVYEQYV. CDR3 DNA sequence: TGTGCCAGCAGTGGAACAGGGGGAGTCTACGAGCAGTACGTC.

The CDR3 bases are TGTGCCAGCAGCTTAGAGGGGACAGGAGTCTGCACCTTC. This codes for CASSLEGTGVCTF. The V and J genes are TRBV7-2 and TRBJ1-2, with 8 bases aligning to TRBD1. The germline gives CDR1 SGHTA, CDR2 FQGNSA. The junction had 8 bases not matched to a gene; V was cut back by 1 base and J by 13 bases. This CDR3 has 13 amino acids.

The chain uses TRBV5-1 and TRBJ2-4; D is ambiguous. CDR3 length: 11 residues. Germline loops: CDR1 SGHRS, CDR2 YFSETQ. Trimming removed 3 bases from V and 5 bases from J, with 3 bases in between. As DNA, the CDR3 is TGCGCCAGCAGCTACGAAAACATTCAGTACTTC. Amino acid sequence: CASSYENIQYF.

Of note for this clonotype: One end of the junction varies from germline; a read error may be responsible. CDR3 region: CASSLDELGNQPQRF. The CDR3 DNA sequence: TGTGCCAGCAGCTTAGATGAGCTGGGCAATCAGCCCCAGCGTTTT. V and J are TRBV11-2 and TRBJ1-5, with D hard to call. From germline, CDR1 is SGHAT and CDR2 FQNNGV. The CDR3 has 15 amino acids.

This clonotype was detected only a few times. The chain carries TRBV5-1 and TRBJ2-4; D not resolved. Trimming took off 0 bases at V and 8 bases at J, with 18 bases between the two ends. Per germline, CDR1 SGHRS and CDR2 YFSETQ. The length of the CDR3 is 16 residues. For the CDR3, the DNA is TGCGCCAGCAGCTTGGCCACTTACGGATCACGGGACATTCAGTACTTC. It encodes CASSLATYGSRDIQYF.

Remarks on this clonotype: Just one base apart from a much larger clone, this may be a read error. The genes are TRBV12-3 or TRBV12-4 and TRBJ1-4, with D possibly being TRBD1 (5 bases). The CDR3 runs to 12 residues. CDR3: CACSPGTGELFF. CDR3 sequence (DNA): TGTGCCTGCAGTCCCGGGACCGGGGAACTGTTTTTT.

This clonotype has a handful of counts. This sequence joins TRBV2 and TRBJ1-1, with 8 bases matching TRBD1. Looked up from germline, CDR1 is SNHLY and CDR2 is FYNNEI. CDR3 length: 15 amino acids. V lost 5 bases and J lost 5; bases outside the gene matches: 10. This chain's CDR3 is CASSSLDRAGTEAFF. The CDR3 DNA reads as TGTGCCAGCAGTTCTTTGGACAGGGCGGGGACTGAAGCTTTCTTT.

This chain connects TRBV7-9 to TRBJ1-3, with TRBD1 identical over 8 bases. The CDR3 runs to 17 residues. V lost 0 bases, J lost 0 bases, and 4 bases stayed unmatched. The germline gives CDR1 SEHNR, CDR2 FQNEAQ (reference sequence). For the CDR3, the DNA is TGTGCCAGCAGCTTAGCGGGACAGGCATACTCTGGAAACACCATATATTTT. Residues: CASSLAGQAYSGNTIYF.

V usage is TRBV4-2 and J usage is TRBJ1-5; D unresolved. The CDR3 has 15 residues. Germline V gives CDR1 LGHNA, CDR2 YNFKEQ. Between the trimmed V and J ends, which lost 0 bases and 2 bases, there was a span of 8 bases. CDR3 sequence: CASSQDFNGNQPQHF. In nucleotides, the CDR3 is TGTGCCAGCAGCCAAGACTTTAACGGCAATCAGCCCCAGCATTTT.

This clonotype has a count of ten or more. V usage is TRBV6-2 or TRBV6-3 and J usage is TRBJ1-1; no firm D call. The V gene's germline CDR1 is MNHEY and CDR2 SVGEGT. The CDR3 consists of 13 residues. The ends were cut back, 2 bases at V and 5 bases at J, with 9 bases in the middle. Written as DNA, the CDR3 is TGTGCCAGCAGTTACGGGGTGGAAACTGAAGCTTTCTTT. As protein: CASSYGVETEAFF.

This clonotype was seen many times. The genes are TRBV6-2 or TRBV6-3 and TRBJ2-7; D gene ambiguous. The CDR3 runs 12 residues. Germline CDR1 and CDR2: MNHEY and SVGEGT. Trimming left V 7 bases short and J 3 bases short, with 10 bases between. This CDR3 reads CASTGTLYEQYF. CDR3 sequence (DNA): TGTGCCAGCACGGGCACCCTCTACGAGCAGTACTTC.

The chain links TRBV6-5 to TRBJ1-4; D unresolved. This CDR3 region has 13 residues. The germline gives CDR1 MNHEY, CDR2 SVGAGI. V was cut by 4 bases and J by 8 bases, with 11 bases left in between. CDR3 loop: CASSLTVWEKLFF. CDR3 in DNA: TGTGCCAGCAGTTTAACAGTGTGGGAAAAACTGTTTTTT.

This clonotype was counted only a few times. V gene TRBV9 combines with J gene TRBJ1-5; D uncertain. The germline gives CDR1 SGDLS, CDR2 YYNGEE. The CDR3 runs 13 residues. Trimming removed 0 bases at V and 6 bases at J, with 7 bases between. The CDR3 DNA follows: TGTGCCAGCAGCGTAGGGCCCATTCAGCCCCAGCATTTT. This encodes CASSVGPIQPQHF.

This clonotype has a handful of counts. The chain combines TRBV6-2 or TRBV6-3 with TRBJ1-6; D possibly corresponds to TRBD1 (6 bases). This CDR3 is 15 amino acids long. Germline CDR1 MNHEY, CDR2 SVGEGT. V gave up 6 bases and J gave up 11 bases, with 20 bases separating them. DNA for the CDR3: TGTGCCAGCAGCCCAGCGGGGGGCACCGGGACACCCCTCCACTTT. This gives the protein CASSPAGGTGTPLHF.

The CDR3 protein is CASSRPLRAFEQFF. The CDR3 coding sequence is TGTGCCAGCAGCCGCCCATTAAGGGCATTTGAGCAGTTCTTC. The chain employs TRBV12-3 or TRBV12-4 and TRBJ2-1; no reliable D call. The CDR3 runs 14 residues. The ends were cut back, 6 bases at V and 9 bases at J, with 18 bases in the middle.

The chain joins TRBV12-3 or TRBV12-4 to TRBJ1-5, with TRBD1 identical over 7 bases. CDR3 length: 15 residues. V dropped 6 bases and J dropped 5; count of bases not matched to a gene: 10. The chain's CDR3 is CASSLGQAGHQPQHF. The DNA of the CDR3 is TGTGCCAGCAGCCTCGGACAGGCGGGACATCAGCCCCAGCATTTT.

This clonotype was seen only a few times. The DNA for the CDR3 is TGTGCCAGCAGGCCGACAGCCTCCTACGAGCAGTACTTC. Translated: CASRPTASYEQYF. The chain employs TRBV6-6 and TRBJ2-7, with a tentative D call TRBD1 (5 bases). The CDR3 consists of 13 residues. Germline CDR1 is MNHNY and CDR2 is SVGAGI (reference sequence). Deletions cut 6 bases from V and 0 bases from J, with 9 bases between.

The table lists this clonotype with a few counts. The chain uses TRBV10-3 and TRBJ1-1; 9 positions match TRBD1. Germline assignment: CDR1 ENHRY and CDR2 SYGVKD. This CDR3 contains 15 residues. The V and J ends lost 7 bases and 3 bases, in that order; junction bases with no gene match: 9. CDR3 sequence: CAIKDSTGGYTEAFF. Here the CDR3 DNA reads TGTGCCATCAAAGATTCTACAGGGGGCTACACTGAAGCTTTCTTT.

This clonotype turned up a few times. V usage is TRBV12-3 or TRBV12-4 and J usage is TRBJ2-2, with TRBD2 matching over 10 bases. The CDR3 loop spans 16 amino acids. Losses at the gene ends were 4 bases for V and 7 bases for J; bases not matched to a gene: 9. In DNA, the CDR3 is TGTGCCAGCAGTTACCAAGCGGGGGGGCCCGGCGGGGAGCTGTTTTTT. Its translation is CASSYQAGGPGGELFF.

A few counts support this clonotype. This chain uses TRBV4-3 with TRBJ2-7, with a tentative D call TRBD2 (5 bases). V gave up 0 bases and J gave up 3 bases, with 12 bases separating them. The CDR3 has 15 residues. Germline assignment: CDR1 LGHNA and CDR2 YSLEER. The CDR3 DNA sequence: TGCGCCAGCAGCCAAGAGGAAGACTACGACTACGAGCAGTACTTC. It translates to CASSQEEDYDYEQYF.

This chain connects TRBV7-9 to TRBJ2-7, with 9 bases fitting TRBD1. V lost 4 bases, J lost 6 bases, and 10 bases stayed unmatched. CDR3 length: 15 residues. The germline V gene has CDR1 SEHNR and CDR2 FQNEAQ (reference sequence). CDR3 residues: CASSSPGTGYFEQYF. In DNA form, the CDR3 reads TGTGCCAGCAGCTCCCCCGGGACAGGGTACTTCGAGCAGTACTTC. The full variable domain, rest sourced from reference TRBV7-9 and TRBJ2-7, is DTGVSQNPRHKITKRGQNVTFRCDPISEHNRLYWYRQTLGQGPEFLTYFQNEAQLEKSRLLSDRFSAERPKGSFSTLEIQRTEQGDSAMYLCASSSPGTGYFEQYFGPGTRLTVT.

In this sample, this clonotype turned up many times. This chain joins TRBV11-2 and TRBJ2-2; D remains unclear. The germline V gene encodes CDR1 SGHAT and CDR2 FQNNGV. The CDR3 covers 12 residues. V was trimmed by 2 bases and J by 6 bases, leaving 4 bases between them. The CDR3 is CASSLIPGELFF. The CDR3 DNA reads TGTGCCAGCAGCTTAATCCCCGGGGAGCTGTTTTTT.

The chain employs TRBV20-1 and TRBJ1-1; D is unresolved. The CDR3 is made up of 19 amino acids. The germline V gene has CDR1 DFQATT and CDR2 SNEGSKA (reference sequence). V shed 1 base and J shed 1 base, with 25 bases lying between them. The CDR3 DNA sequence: TGCAGTGCTAGAGGGTGGCATGAGACTCCCACGGGCCCGAACACTGAAGCTTTCTTT. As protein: CSARGWHETPTGPNTEAFF.